This T cell receptor beta chain was captured by sequencing in a study of cytomegalovirus exposure and HLA in healthy donors. Study results and caveats: There were under 200 TCR beta chains listed as cytomegalovirus-associated.

V lost 5 bases to trimming and J lost 0 bases; unmatched junction nucleotides: 7. This CDR3 has 15 amino acids. CDR1 and CDR2 from the germline V gene are LGHNA and YNFKEQ. Primers included in the PCR were 60 Vbeta and 13 Jbeta primers. Generated by immunoSEQ multiplex PCR, the TCRdb table keeps only in-frame clones and is missing some. The table records some 70,000 clones, 60% to 80% of them present only once. Turning to this clone: Antigen: not known.

Sequencing input: PBMCs. This TCR was recovered from a male donor in good health and CMV-seropositive. The rearrangement joins TRBV4-2 to TRBJ2-7; 7 bases line up with TRBD2. The DNA of the CDR3 is TGTGCCAGCAGCGCCGCTAGCGGTAGCTCCTACGAGCAGTACTTC. This encodes CASSAASGSSYEQYF.